The T cell receptor beta chain under discussion was sequenced for a study of blood T cells in healthy people across ages. Whole-study findings and limits: More naive CD4+ cells and higher diversity marked long-lived donors relative to aged donors.

To note about this clonotype: Its antigen remains unknown.

With a J-beta primer mix and a sample-barcoded 5' primer, a second PCR ran about 6 to 11 cycles. TCRdb re-called the 5' RACE reads through MiXCR, storing one row per CDR3 protein. The sample includes about 780,000 distinct CDR3 sequences, about half of them seen just once. The CDR3 has 18 amino acids. CDR1 and CDR2 from the germline V gene are KGHSH and LQKENI. The V and J ends lost 6 bases and 0 bases, in that order; junction bases with no gene match: 8. This clonotype was sampled from an elderly man in good health. Sequences were obtained from blood. The chain couples TRBV18 to TRBJ2-2; 12 bases agree with TRBD2. CDR3 residues: CASSQTASGRANTGELFF. CDR3 sequence (DNA): TGTGCCAGCTCGCAGACGGCTAGCGGGAGGGCGAACACCGGGGAGCTGTTTTTT. The variable domain in full, completed from reference TRBV18 and TRBJ2-2, reads NAGVMQNPRHLVRRRGQEARLRCSPMKGHSHVYWYRQLPEEGLKFMVYLQKENIIDESGMPKERFSAEFPKEGPSILRIQQVVRGDSAAYFCASSQTASGRANTGELFFGEGSRLTVL.